The 28 T cell receptor beta chains below come from one sample, sequenced in a study of CD8 T cells in Susac syndrome. An input of 0.5 to 1 ug of RNA was subjected to reverse transcription using random hexamers. MiXCR, applied by TCRdb to the immunoSEQ multiplex PCR reads, yields one record per CDR3 protein. In the table there are about 180,000 distinct CDR3 sequences, around 96% of which are singletons. Material: CD4+ T cells from PBMCs. Receptors were obtained from a human donor with Susac syndrome.

CDR3 coding DNA: TGTGCCTGGAGTGTGCTAGGGCGCTCTGGGGCCAACGTCCTGACTTTC. It yields the protein CAWSVLGRSGANVLTF. The gene calls are TRBV30 and TRBJ2-6; D is uncertain. CDR3 length equals 16 residues. Trimming pared 0 bases from V and 0 bases from J, leaving 9 bases between. Germline V gives CDR1 GTSNPN, CDR2 SVGIG (reference sequence).

The CDR3, as DNA: TGTGCCACCAGCAGAGTCCCTGACACTGAAGCTTTCTTT. It codes for CATSRVPDTEAFF. The V call is TRBV15, the J call TRBJ1-1, with D unresolved. The CDR3 is 13 residues long. The germline V gene has CDR1 LNHNV and CDR2 YYDKDF (reference sequence). V was clipped by 1 base and J by 3 bases, with 6 bases between them.

This chain joins TRBV11-2 and TRBJ2-3, with 9 bases that match TRBD1. V lost 4 bases, J lost 7 bases, and 9 bases stayed unmatched. CDR3 length: 15 amino acids. Germline V gene data show CDR1 as SGHAT and CDR2 as FQNNGV. CDR3 loop: CASSSLQGAVNTQYF. The CDR3 DNA sequence: TGTGCCAGCAGCTCACTACAGGGGGCGGTAAATACGCAGTATTTT. Filled out from reference TRBV11-2 and TRBJ2-3, the complete variable domain reads EAGVAQSPRYKIIEKRQSVAFWCNPISGHATLYWYQQILGQGPKLLIQFQNNGVVDDSQLPKDRFSAERLKGVDSTLKIQPAKLEDSAVYLCASSSLQGAVNTQYFGPGTRLTVL.

The V and J genes are TRBV18 and TRBJ2-7; D possibly matches TRBD1 or TRBD2 (6 bases each). The CDR3 has 11 amino acids. The V gene's germline CDR1 is KGHSH and CDR2 LQKENI. Trimming removed 6 bases from V and 5 bases from J, with 8 bases in between. The DNA of the CDR3 is TGTGCCAGCTCGGGGGGCCACGAGCAGTACGTC. Translated, it gives CASSGGHEQYV.

This chain connects TRBV3-1 to TRBJ2-3; perhaps TRBD1 as D (5 bases). V was trimmed by 0 bases and J by 1 base, leaving 8 bases between them. Germline lookup yields CDR1 LGHDT and CDR2 YNNKEL (reference sequence). CDR3 size: 15 residues. The CDR3 DNA follows: TGTGCCAGCAGCCAAGAAGGGGCAGGCACAGATACGCAGTATTTT. Translated: CASSQEGAGTDTQYF.

Details on this clonotype: Relative to the germline gene, one junction end is altered; a read error may explain this. The chain is built from TRBV24-1 and TRBJ2-5; 8 bases agree with TRBD1. This CDR3 region has 13 residues. Germline-derived CDR1 and CDR2 are KGHDR and SFDVKD. CDR3 bases: TGTGCCACCCGTGACAGGGGTGGTGAGACCCAGTACTTC. Its translation is CATRDRGGETQYF.

This chain joins TRBV20-1 and TRBJ1-2; D is ambiguous. Germline values: CDR1 DFQATT, CDR2 SNEGSKA (reference sequence). With 5 bases removed from V and 2 bases from J, the gap between germline ends came to 6 bases. The CDR3 loop spans 11 amino acids. The DNA for the CDR3 is TGCAGTGCTTACCCCAACTATGGCTACACCTTC. Protein: CSAYPNYGYTF.

The chain couples TRBV9 to TRBJ1-1; perhaps TRBD1 as D (5 bases). The CDR3 covers 14 residues. V dropped 0 bases and J dropped 1 base, with 7 bases sitting between them. CDR1 SGDLS and CDR2 YYNGEE come from the germline V gene. As DNA, the CDR3 is TGTGCCAGCAGCGTAGACGGGGGGAACACTGAAGCTTTCTTT. It encodes CASSVDGGNTEAFF.

The J gene is TRBJ2-1, the V gene TRBV7-9, with D hard to call. Trimming stripped 0 bases from V and 8 bases from J, with 8 bases between. Germline V gene lookup returns CDR1 SEHNR and CDR2 FQNEAQ (reference sequence). The CDR3 totals 13 residues. The CDR3 region is CASSLADGDEQFF. The DNA for the CDR3 is TGTGCCAGCAGCTTAGCGGATGGTGATGAGCAGTTCTTC.

This chain joins TRBV4-3 and TRBJ2-1; D is ambiguous. CDR3 size: 15 residues. V lost 1 base and J 4 bases, leaving 11 bases between the germline ends. The germline gives CDR1 LGHNA, CDR2 YSLEER. The CDR3 here is CASSQGLGMYNEQFF. The CDR3 DNA reads as TGCGCCAGCAGCCAAGGATTGGGGATGTACAATGAGCAGTTCTTC.

This rearrangement joins TRBV5-1 to TRBJ2-1; either TRBD1 or TRBD2 may fit D (5 bases each). Trimming pared 4 bases from V and 10 bases from J, leaving 21 bases between. This CDR3 is built from 15 residues. Germline V gene data show CDR1 as SGHRS and CDR2 as YFSETQ. This CDR3 is CASSAGVGRGEEQFF. Written as DNA, the CDR3 is TGCGCCAGCAGCGCTGGGGTGGGACGAGGGGAAGAGCAGTTCTTC.

The J gene is TRBJ2-5, the V gene TRBV4-2; D may match TRBD1 or TRBD2 (5 bases each). The CDR3 covers 15 residues. V lost 4 bases, J lost 3 bases, and 15 bases lay in between. Germline V CDR1 and CDR2: LGHNA, YNFKEQ. CDR3 sequence reads: CASSRGPGTEETQYF. CDR3 bases: TGTGCCAGCAGCCGGGGCCCTGGGACGGAAGAGACCCAGTACTTC.

V and J are TRBV20-1 and TRBJ1-2; 9 nucleotides line up with TRBD1. Germline values: CDR1 DFQATT, CDR2 SNEGSKA (reference sequence). The CDR3 consists of 14 residues. The trim removed 0 bases at V and 4 bases at J, leaving 3 bases unmatched. The CDR3 loop is CSAREGQGFYGYTF. The CDR3 nucleotides are TGCAGTGCTAGAGAGGGACAGGGCTTCTATGGCTACACCTTC.

The J gene is TRBJ2-1, the V gene TRBV29-1; TRBD2 might be the D (5 bases). Deletions cut 5 bases from V and 0 bases from J, with 14 bases between. CDR3 length equals 15 residues. Germline V gives CDR1 SQVTM, CDR2 ANQGSEA. The CDR3 DNA reads as TGCAGCGTTCGGCGGGTACCCAGCTCCTACAATGAGCAGTTCTTC. Protein sequence: CSVRRVPSSYNEQFF.

The chain links TRBV5-1 to TRBJ2-6, with 9 bases identical to TRBD1. Germline V CDR1 and CDR2: SGHRS, YFSETQ. The CDR3 is 17 amino acids. Trimming cost V 4 bases and J 2 bases; bases outside gene matches: 7. The CDR3 DNA reads TGCGCCAGCAGCACCGGGACAGGGTCGCCTGGGGCCAACGTCCTGACTTTC. Translating it yields CASSTGTGSPGANVLTF.

J is TRBJ1-1 and V is TRBV12-3 or TRBV12-4, with D perhaps matching TRBD1 (5 bases). The CDR3 extends over 14 amino acids. V was pared by 7 bases and J by 5 bases, with 17 bases between. The CDR3 DNA reads TGTGCCAGCACCCGGGACGGGCTCAGGACTGAAGCTTTCTTT. Encoded protein: CASTRDGLRTEAFF.

Here the CDR3 DNA reads TGTGCCAGCAGGGGCCACGGCTACGAGCAGTACGTC. This encodes CASRGHGYEQYV. The chain has TRBV6-2 or TRBV6-3 and TRBJ2-7; unclear D gene. Deletions cut 6 bases from V and 3 bases from J, with 9 bases between. There are 12 residues in the CDR3. Germline values: CDR1 MNHEY, CDR2 SVGEGT.

This clonotype was observed a handful of times. V and J are TRBV4-1 and TRBJ2-3; D tentatively fits TRBD1 or TRBD2 (6 bases each). The CDR3 is made up of 13 amino acids. V shed 0 bases and J shed 10 bases, with 11 bases lying between them. CDR1 and CDR2 (germline): MGHRA, YSYEKL. This chain's CDR3 is CASSQDTGASQYF. Here the CDR3 DNA reads TGCGCCAGCAGCCAAGATACGGGGGCCTCGCAGTATTTT.

V and J are TRBV6-2 or TRBV6-3 and TRBJ1-2; 7 bases match TRBD1. Germline loops: CDR1 MNHEY, CDR2 SVGEGT. V lost 7 bases and J lost 4; bases outside the gene matches: 9. CDR3 length: 14 amino acids. CDR3 DNA: TGTGCCAGCAACCGGGACAGTCTGGCCTATGGCTACACCTTC. Residues: CASNRDSLAYGYTF.

The chain has TRBV28 and TRBJ2-7, with 9 bases that match TRBD2. The germline V gene encodes CDR1 MDHEN and CDR2 SYDVKM. This CDR3 is 14 amino acids long. V was pared by 8 bases and J by 0 bases, with 5 bases of the junction left unmatched. The CDR3 bases are TGTGCCAGCGCCCGTAGCGGGGGCTCCTACGAGCAGTACGTC. Encoded protein: CASARSGGSYEQYV.

The V call is TRBV10-3, the J call TRBJ2-5; the D is unclear. Per germline, CDR1 ENHRY and CDR2 SYGVKD. Trimming shortened V by 5 bases and J by 5 bases, and 12 bases separated the two germline ends. The CDR3 is 13 amino acids. The DNA for the CDR3 is TGTGCCATCAGTCGGGTGGACGAGGAGACCCAGTACTTC. This gives the protein CAISRVDEETQYF.

The chain couples TRBV18 to TRBJ1-5; no clear D. CDR1 and CDR2 from the germline V gene are KGHSH and LQKENI. Trimming stripped 1 base from V and 0 bases from J, with 10 bases between. This CDR3 region has 16 residues. CDR3 nucleotide sequence: TGTGCCAGCTCACCACAAGGGCCCTATAGCAATCAGCCCCAGCATTTT. Its translation: CASSPQGPYSNQPQHF.

The chain joins TRBV19 to TRBJ1-4; the D gene is possibly TRBD1 (5 bases). The CDR3 runs to 14 residues. V was trimmed by 6 bases and J by 10 bases, leaving 18 bases between them. Germline V lookup: CDR1 LNHDA, CDR2 SQIVND (reference sequence). CDR3 coding DNA: TGTGCCAGTAGCATTGACAGCGGCGGACGAAAACTGTTTTTT. Translation gives CASSIDSGGRKLFF.

The chain couples TRBV3-1 to TRBJ1-5; no clear D. The CDR3 totals 12 residues. The V end was cut by 0 bases, the J end by 4 bases, with 1 base between. CDR1 LGHDT and CDR2 YNNKEL come from the germline V gene (reference sequence). Written as DNA, the CDR3 is TGTGCCAGCAGCCAAGAAAATCAGCCCCAGCATTTT. Residues: CASSQENQPQHF.

The chain uses TRBV20-1 and TRBJ2-1; 9 nucleotides align to TRBD1. The CDR3 sequence is 15 residues long. Trimming at V came to 5 bases and at J to 7 bases, leaving 12 bases not matched to a gene. CDR1 and CDR2 (germline): DFQATT, SNEGSKA (reference sequence). The CDR3 DNA sequence: TGCAGTGCTTTCTCCGGGACAGGGAGTAAGAATGAGCAGTTCTTC. It specifies CSAFSGTGSKNEQFF.

This clonotype has just one count. The chain combines TRBV20-1 with TRBJ2-3, with 8 positions matching TRBD1. V trimming: 8 bases; J trimming: 3 bases; junction bases outside the gene matches: 10. The CDR3 is made up of 14 amino acids. CDR1 is DFQATT, CDR2 SNEGSKA, per germline (reference sequence). Here the CDR3 reads CSPTTGDPTDTQYF. The CDR3 nucleotides read TGCAGTCCTACGACAGGGGATCCTACAGATACGCAGTATTTT.

CDR3 nucleotides: TGTGCCAGCGGCGGACTAGCGGGAGTTACCGGGGAGCTGTTTTTT. This encodes CASGGLAGVTGELFF. The chain links TRBV27 to TRBJ2-2; 13 bases are a match to TRBD2. This CDR3 has 15 residues. The V gene's germline CDR1 is MNHEY and CDR2 SMNVEV (reference sequence). The V segment lost 8 bases and the J segment 5 bases; nucleotides outside the gene matches: 5.

J is TRBJ1-1 and V is TRBV7-2; D unclear. Germline loops: CDR1 SGHTA, CDR2 FQGNSA. This CDR3 spans 14 amino acids. The germline V and J ends were trimmed by 1 base and 4 bases, with 10 bases remaining between them. The CDR3 DNA reads TGTGCCAGCAGCTTAGAACGTAGGGCCACTGAAGCTTTCTTT. Its protein product is CASSLERRATEAFF. Full variable domain (outside the CDR3, taken from reference TRBV7-2 and TRBJ1-1): GAGVSQSPSNKVTEKGKDVELRCDPISGHTALYWYRQSLGQGLEFLIYFQGNSAPDKSGLPSDRFSAERTGGSVSTLTIQRTQQEDSAVYLCASSLERRATEAFFGQGTRLTVV.